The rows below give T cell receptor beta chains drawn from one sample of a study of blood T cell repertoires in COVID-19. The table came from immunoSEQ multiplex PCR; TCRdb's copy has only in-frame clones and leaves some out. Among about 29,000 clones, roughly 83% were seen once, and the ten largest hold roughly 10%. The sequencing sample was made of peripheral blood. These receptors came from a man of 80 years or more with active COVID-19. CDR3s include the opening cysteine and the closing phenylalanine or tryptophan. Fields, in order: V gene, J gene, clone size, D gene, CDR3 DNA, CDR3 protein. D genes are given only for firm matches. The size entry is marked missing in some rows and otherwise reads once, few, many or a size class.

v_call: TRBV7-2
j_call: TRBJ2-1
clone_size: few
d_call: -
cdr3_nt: TGTGCCAGCAGACCGGACAGCTTTTACAATGAGCAGTTCTTC
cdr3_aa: CASRPDSFYNEQFF

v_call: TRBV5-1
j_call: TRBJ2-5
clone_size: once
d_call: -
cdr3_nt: TGCGCCAGCAGCTTGGGGACTCTCCAAGAGACCCAGTACTTC
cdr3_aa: CASSLGTLQETQYF

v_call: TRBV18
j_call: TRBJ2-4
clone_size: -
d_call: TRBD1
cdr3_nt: TGTGCCAGCTCACCAGGGACAGGGGACAACATTCAGTACTTC
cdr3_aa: CASSPGTGDNIQYF

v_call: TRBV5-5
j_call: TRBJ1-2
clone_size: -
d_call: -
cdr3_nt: TGTGCCAGCAGCTGGGCCTTTGGGTATGGCTACACCTTC
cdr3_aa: CASSWAFGYGYTF

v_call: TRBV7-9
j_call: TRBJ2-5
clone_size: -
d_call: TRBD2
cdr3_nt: TGTGCCAGCAGCTTAGCCAGAGCGGGGGGCGGAGGAGAGACCCAGTACTTC
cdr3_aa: CASSLARAGGGGETQYF

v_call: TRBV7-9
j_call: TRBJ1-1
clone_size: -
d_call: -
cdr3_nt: TGTGCCAGCAGTATCGGGGGAAACACTGAAGCTTTCTTT
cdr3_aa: CASSIGGNTEAFF

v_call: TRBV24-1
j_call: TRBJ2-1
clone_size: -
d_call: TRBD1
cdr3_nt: TGTGCCACCAGTGAAGGGACAGTAAGCTCCTACAATGAGCAGTTCTTC
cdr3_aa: CATSEGTVSSYNEQFF

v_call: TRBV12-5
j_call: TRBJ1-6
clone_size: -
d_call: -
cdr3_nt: TGTGCTAGTGGACTCGGACAGATTGGATCACCCCTCCACTTT
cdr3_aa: CASGLGQIGSPLHF

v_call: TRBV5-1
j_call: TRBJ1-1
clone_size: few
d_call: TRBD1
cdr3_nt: TGCGCCAGCAGCCAACAGGGGGGAAACACTGAAGCTTTCTTT
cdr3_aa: CASSQQGGNTEAFF

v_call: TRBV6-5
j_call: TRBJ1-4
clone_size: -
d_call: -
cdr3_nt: TGTGCCAGCAGTTTTAGCAGGACGGGGGAAAAACTGTTTTTT
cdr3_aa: CASSFSRTGEKLFF

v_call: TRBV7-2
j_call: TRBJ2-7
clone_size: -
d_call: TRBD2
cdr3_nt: TGTGCCAGCAGCCAAGGGGCGCGGGGGTACGAGCAGTACTTC
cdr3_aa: CASSQGARGYEQYF

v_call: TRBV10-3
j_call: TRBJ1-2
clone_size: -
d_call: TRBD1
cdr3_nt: TGTGCCATCAGTGAGGACAGGGGGATACACACCTTC
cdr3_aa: CAISEDRGIHTF

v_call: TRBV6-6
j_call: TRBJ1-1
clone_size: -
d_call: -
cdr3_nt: TGTGCCAGCAGTGCCAGGGGACGGACTGAAGCTTTCTTT
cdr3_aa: CASSARGRTEAFF

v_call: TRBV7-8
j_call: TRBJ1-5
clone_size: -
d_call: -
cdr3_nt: TGTGCCAGCAGCCTGTTCGAAGCAAACAGGATATTACAGCCCCAGCATTTT
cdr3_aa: CASSLFEANRILQPQHF

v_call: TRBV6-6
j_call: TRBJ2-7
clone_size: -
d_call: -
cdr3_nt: TGTGCCAGCAGTTACTTTCGGGAAATAGGCTACGAGCAGTACTTC
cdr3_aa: CASSYFREIGYEQYF

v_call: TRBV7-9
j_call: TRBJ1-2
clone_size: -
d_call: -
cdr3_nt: TGTGCCAGCAGCTTATCCCGGGATAACTATGGCTACACCTTC
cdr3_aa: CASSLSRDNYGYTF

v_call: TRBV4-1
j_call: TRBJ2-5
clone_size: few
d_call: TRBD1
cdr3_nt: TGCGCCAGCAGCATTCGAACAGGGGGCGGAGAGACCCAGTACTTC
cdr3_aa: CASSIRTGGGETQYF

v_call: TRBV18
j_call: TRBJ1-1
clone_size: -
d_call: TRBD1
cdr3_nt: TGTGCCAGCTCAATCAACAGGGGATTGGGCACTGAAGCTTTCTTT
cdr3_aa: CASSINRGLGTEAFF

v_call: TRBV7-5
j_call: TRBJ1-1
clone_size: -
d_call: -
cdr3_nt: TGTGTCAGAAGCTTCCCCTGGAGAGGAGGAACTGAAGCTTTCTTT
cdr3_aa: CVRSFPWRGGTEAFF

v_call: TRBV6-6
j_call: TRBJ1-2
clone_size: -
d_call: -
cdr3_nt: TGTGCCAGCAGTTACTTGGGGGCCTTCTATGGCTACACCTTC
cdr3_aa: CASSYLGAFYGYTF

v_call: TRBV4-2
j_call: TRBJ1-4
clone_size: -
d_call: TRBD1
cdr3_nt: TGTGCCAGCAGCCAAGATTCAGGGGGGCTTAATGAAAAACTGTTTTTT
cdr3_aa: CASSQDSGGLNEKLFF

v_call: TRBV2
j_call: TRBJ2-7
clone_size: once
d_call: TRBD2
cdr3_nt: TGTGCCAGCAAGATAGCGGGGGAGCCTTACGAGCAGTACTTC
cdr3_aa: CASKIAGEPYEQYF

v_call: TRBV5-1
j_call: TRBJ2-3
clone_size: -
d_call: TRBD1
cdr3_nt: TGCGCCAGCAGCCCGGGACAGATAAGCACAGATACGCAGTATTTT
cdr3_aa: CASSPGQISTDTQYF

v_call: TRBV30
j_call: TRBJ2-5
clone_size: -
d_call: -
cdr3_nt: TGTGCCTGGAGTGCCGCCGGGACTGCCTTGGAAGAGACCCAGTACTTC
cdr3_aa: CAWSAAGTALEETQYF

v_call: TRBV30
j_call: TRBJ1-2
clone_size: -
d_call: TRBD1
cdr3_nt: TGTGCCTGGAACCGGGACAGACCCTATGGCTACACCTTC
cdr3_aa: CAWNRDRPYGYTF

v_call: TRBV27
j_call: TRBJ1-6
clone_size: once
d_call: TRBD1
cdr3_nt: TGTGCCAGCAGTTTCGGGACAGGAGGTGGGACCCTCCACTTT
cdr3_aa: CASSFGTGGGTLHF

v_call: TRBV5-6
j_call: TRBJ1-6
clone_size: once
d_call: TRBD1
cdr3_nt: TGTGCCAGCAGCCAGGGACAGGGGCGAGGAAATTCACCCCTCCACTTT
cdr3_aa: CASSQGQGRGNSPLHF

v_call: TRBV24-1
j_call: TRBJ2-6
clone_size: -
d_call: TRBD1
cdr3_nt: TGTGCCGAGGGGGACAGGGAGGAACCTGGGGCCAACGTCCTGACTTTC
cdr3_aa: CAEGDREEPGANVLTF

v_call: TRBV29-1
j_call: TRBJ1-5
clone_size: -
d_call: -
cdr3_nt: TGCAGCGTTGAAGTCGACAGAGCAAATCAGCCCCAGCATTTT
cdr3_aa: CSVEVDRANQPQHF

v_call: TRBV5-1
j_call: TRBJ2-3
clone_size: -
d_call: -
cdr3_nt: TGCGCCAGCAGCTTGGAGGGGTACACAGATACGCAGTATTTT
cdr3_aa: CASSLEGYTDTQYF

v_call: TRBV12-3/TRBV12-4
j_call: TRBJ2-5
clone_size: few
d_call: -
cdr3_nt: TGTGCCAGCAGTTTGGCCCACCAAGAGACCCAGTACTTC
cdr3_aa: CASSLAHQETQYF

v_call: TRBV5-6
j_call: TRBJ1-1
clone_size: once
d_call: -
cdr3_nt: TGTGCCAGCAGCTTAAAAGGGAGGACTGAAGCTTTCTTT
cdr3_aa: CASSLKGRTEAFF

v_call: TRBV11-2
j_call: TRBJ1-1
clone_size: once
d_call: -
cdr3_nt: TGTGCCAGCAGCTTAGACCTTCGTACTGAAGCTTTCTTT
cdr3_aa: CASSLDLRTEAFF

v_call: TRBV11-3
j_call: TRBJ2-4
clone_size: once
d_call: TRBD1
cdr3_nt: TGTGCCAGCAGCTTAGGACAGGGTGCCAAAAACATTCAGTACTTC
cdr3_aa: CASSLGQGAKNIQYF

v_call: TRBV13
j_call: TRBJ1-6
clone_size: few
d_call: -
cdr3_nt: TGTGCCAGCAGCTTAAGAGGCGGGGGCGCGGGCTCACCCCTCCACTTT
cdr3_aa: CASSLRGGGAGSPLHF

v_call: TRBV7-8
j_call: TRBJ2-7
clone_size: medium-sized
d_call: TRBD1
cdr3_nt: TGTGCCAGCAGCACACTCGGGACAGGGGGCTACGAGCAGTACTTC
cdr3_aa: CASSTLGTGGYEQYF

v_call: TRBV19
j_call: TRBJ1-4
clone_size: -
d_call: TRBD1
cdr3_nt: TGTGCCAGTAGTCCTAGGGACAGGGGAGTTGAAAAACTGTTTTTT
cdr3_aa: CASSPRDRGVEKLFF

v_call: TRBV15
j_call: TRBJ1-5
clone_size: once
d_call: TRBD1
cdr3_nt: TGTGCCACCAGCAGACCAAAGACAGGGTCGAGTTTTAATCAGCCCCAGCATTTT
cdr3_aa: CATSRPKTGSSFNQPQHF

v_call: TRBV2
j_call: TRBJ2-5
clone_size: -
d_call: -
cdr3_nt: TGTGCCAGCAGCGGGGACTTCCAAGAGACCCAGTACTTC
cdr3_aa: CASSGDFQETQYF

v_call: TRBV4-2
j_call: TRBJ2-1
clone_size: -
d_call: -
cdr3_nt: TGTGCCAGCAGCCAAGCTGATCGAGCCCACAATGAGCAGTTCTTC
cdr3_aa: CASSQADRAHNEQFF

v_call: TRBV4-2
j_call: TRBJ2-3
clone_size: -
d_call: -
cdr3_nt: TGTGCCAGCAGCCCCGGGGATAGCGGCACAGATACGCAGTATTTT
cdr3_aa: CASSPGDSGTDTQYF

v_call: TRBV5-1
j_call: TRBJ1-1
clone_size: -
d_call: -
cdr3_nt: TGCGCCAGCAGCCCAACCGCACGGGGCCGGGGGACTGAAGCTTTCTTT
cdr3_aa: CASSPTARGRGTEAFF

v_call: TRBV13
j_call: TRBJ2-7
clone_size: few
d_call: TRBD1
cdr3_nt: TGTGCCAGCAGCTACAGGGGGAGCTCCTACGAGCAGTACTTC
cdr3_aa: CASSYRGSSYEQYF

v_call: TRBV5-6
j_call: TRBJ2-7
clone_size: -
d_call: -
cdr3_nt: TGTGCCAGCAGCTTACAGAGACGCGAGCAGTACTTC
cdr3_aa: CASSLQRREQYF

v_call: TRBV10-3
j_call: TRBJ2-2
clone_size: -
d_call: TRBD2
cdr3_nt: TGTGCCATCAGCCCTAGCGGGGGGGAGGCCGGGGAGCTGTTTTTT
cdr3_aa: CAISPSGGEAGELFF

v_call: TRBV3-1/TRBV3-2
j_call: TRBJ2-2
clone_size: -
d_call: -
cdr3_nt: TGTGCCAGCAGCCAAGGAGGAGCGGCAGGCGGGGAGCTGTTTTTT
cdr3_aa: CASSQGGAAGGELFF

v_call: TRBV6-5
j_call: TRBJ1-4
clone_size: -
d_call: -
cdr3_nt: TGTGCCACCGTTAATCGATGGACAGCCACGGAAAAACTGTTTTTT
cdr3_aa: CATVNRWTATEKLFF

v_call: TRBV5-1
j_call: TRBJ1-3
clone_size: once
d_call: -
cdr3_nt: TGCGCCTCCAGCATGGGAGGCAACTCTGGAAACACCATATATTTT
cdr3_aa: CASSMGGNSGNTIYF

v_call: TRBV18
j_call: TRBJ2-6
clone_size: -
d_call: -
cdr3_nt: TGTGCCAGCTCACCACCCAGCTCTGGGGCAAACGTCCTGACTTTC
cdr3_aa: CASSPPSSGANVLTF

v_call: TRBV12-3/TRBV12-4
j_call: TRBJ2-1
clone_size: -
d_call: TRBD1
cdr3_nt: TGTGCCAGCCGGGGACAGGTCAATGAGCAGTTCTTC
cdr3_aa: CASRGQVNEQFF